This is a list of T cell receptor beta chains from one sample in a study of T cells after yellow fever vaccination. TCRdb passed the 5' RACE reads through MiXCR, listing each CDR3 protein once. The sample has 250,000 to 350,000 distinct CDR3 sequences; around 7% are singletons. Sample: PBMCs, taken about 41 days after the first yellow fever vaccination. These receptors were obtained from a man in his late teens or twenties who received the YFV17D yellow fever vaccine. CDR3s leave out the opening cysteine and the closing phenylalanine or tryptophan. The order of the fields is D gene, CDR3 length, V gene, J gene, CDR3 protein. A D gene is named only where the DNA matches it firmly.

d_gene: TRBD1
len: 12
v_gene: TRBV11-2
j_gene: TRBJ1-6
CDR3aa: ASSTRTGRSPLH

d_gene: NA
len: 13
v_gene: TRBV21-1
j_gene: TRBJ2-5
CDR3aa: ASSVEQCSQETQY

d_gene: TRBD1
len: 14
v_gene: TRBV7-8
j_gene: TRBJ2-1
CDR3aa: ASSFLGTGRTNEQF

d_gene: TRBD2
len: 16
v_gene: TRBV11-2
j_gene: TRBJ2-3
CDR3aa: ASTAGTSGGSLTDTQY

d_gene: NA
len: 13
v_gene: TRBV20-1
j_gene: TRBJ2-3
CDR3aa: SARVPGRSTDTQY

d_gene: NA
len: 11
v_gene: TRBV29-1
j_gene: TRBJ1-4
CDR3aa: SVGVGNYEKLF

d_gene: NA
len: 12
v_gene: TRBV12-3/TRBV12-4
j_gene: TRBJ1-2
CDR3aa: ASSLTGQNYGYT

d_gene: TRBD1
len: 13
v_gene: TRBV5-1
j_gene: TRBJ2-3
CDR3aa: ASSLLATGADTQY

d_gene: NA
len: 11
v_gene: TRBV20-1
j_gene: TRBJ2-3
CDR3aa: SATGTPGDTQY

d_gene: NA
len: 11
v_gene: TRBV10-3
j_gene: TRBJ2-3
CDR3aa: AISDPHTDTQY

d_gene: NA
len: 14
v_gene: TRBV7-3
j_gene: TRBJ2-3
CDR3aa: ASSTIGGPSTDTQY

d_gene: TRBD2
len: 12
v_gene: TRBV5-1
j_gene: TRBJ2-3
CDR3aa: ASSLGTRQDTQY

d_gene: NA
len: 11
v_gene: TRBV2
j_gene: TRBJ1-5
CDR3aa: ASNDFGNQPQH

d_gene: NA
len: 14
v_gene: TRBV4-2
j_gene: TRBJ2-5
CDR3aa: ASSQAESGGQETQY

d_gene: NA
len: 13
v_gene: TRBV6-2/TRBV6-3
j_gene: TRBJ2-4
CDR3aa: ASSYSMARQSIQY

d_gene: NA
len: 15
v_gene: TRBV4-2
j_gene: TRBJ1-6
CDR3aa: ASSPQAAGTYNSPLH

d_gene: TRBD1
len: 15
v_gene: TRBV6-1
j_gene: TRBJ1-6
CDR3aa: ASSRKQGSSYNSPLH

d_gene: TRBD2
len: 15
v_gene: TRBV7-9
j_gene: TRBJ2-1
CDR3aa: ASSPRTSGASYNEQF

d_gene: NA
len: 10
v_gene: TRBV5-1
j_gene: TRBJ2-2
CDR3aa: ASRELAGELF

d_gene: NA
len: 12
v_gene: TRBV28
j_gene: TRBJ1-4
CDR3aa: ASSLRGEGEKLF

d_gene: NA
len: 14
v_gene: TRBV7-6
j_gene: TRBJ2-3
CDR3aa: ASSSRSGGVTDTQY

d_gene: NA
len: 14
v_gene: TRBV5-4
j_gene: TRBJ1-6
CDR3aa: ASRSGQSSYNSPLH

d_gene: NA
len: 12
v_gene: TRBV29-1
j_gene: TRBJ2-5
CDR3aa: SVEGASEGETQY

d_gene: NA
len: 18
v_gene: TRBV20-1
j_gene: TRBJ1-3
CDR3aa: SARDPRDTLSSRSGNTIY

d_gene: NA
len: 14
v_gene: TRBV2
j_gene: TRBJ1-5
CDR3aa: ASSPRAGAYNQPQH

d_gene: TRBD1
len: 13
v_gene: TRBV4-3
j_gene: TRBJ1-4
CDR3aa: ASSPTVGGDEKLF

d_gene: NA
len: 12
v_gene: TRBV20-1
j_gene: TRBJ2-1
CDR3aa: SAIHTPGDNEQF

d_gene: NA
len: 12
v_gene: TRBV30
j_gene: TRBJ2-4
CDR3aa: AWREGSTKNIQY

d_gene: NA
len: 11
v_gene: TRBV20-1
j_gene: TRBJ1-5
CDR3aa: SAAQNSIQPQH

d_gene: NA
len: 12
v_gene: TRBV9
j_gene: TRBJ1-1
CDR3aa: ASSALPENTEAF

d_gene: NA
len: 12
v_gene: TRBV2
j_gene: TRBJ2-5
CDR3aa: ASSEEAGYGPQY

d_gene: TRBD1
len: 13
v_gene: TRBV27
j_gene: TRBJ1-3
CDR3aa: ASSLYRGLGNTIY

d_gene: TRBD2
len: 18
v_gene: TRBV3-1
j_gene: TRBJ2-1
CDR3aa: ASSRIPGLAGGPPHNEQF

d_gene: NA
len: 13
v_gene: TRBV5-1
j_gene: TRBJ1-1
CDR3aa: ASSLALIGGTEAF

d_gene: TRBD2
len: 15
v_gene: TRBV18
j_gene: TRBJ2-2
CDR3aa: ASSPRSLAGNTGELF

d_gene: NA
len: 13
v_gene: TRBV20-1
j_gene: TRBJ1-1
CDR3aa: SAKWTLAPNTEAF

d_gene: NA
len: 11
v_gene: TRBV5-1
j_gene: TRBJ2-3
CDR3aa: ASSSYSTDTQY

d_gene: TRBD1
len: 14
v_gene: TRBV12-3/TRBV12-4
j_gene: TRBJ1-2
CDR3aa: ASIKGTGGMATGYT

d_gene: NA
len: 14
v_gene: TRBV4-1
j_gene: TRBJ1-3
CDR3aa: ASSQGRQSSGNTIY

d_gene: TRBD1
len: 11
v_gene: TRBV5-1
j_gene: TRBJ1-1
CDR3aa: ASSLYRGAEAF

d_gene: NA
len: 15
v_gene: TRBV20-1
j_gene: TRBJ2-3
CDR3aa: SPQTPLTPFSTDTQY

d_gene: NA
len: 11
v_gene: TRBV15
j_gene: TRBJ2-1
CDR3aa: ATSILTWGEQF

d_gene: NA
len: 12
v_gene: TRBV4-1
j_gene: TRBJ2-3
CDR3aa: ASSLRTGLDTQY

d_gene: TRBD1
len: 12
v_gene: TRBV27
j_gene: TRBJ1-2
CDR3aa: ASSSNRGNYGYT

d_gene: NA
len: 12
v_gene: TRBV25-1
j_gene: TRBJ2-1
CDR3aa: ASSEGKGFDEQF

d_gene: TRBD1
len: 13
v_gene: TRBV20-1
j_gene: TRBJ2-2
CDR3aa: SALGGQGPTGELF

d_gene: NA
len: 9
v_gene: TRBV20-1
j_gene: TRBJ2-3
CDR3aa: SAILSWTQY

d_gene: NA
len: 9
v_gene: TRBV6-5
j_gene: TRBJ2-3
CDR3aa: ASSYQGTQY

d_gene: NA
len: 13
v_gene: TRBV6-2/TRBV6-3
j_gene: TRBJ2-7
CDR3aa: ASSYLATGTYEQY

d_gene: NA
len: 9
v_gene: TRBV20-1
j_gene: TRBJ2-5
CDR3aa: SVQRGETQY

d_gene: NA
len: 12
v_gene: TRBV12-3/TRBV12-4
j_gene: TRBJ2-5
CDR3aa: ASSSSLEWETQY

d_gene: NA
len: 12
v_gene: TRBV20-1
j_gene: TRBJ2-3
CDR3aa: SAKGLAYTDTQY

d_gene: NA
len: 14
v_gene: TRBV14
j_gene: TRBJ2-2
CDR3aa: ASSQLRGANTGELF

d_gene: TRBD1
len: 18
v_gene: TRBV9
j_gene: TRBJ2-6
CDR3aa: ASSVSVYGTVDSGANVLT

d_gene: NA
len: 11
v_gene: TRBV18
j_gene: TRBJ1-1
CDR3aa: ASSGSRGAEAF

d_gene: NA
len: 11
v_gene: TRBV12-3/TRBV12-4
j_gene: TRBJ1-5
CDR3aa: ASSYGSQAPQH

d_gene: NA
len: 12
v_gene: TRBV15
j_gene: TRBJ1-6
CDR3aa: ATSRGSYNSPLH

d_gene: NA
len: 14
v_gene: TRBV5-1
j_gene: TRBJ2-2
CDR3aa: ASSPGVDSNTGVLF

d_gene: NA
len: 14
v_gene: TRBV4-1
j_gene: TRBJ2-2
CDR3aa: ASSHLELSNTGELF

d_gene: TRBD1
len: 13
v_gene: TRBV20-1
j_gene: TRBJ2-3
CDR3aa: SASEPDRGADTQY